This T cell receptor beta chain was recorded in a study of vaccination effects on CD4 cells after COVID-19. Overall study findings and caveats: Late post-vaccination, clones induced by infection and those induced by vaccine underwent marked clonal contraction.

Data came from immunoSEQ multiplex PCR; TCRdb stores just in-frame clones and leaves some out. Of more than 50,000 clones in the sample, around three quarters are singletons; the top ten hold approximately 3%. Note on this clone: The antigen remains undetermined.

CDR1 is MNHNS and CDR2 is SASEGT in the germline V gene. CDR3 length: 12 residues. Trimming left V 3 bases short and J 6 bases short, with 6 bases between. Subsequent to less than 13 days of culture, CD4+ T cells were isolated. The rearrangement uses TRBV6-1 and TRBJ1-5; no reliable D call. The TCR originated in a human donor who received a COVID-19 vaccine. The sample here was CD4+ T cells from PBMCs cultured without peptide, taken before COVID-19 vaccination. CDR3 coding DNA: TGTGCCAGCAGTGAGAAGATTCAGCCCCAGCATTTT. Translation: CASSEKIQPQHF.